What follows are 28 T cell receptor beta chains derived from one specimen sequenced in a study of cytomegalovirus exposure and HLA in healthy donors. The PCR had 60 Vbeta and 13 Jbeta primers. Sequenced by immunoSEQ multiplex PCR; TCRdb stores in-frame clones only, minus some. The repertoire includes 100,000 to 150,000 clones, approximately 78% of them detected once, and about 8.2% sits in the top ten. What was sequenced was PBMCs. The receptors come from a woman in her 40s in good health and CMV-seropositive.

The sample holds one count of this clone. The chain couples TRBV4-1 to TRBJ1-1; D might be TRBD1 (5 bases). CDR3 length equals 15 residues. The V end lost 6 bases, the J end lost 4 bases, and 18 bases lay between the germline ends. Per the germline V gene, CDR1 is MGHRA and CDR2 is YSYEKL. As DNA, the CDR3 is TGCGCCAGCAGTTGGACTATGGGGGGTTTCACTGAAGCTTTCTTT. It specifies CASSWTMGGFTEAFF.

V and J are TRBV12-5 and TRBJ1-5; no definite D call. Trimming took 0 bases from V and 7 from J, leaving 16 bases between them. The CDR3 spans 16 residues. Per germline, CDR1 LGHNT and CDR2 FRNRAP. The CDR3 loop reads CASGLVRFGVGQPQHF. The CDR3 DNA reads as TGTGCTAGTGGTTTGGTTAGGTTCGGGGTCGGACAGCCCCAGCATTTT. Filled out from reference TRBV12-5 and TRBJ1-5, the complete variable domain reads DARVTQTPRHKVTEMGQEVTMRCQPILGHNTVFWYRQTMMQGLELLAYFRNRAPLDDSGMPKDRFSAEMPDATLATLKIQPSEPRDSAVYFCASGLVRFGVGQPQHFGDGTRLSIL.

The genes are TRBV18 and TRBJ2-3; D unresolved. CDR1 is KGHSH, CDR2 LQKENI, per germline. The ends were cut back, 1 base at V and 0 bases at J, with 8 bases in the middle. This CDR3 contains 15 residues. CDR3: CASSPLAVSTDTQYF. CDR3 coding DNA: TGTGCCAGCTCACCACTGGCGGTCAGCACAGATACGCAGTATTTT. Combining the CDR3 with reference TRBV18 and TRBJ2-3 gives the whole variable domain NAGVMQNPRHLVRRRGQEARLRCSPMKGHSHVYWYRQLPEEGLKFMVYLQKENIIDESGMPKERFSAEFPKEGPSILRIQQVVRGDSAAYFCASSPLAVSTDTQYFGPGTRLTVL.

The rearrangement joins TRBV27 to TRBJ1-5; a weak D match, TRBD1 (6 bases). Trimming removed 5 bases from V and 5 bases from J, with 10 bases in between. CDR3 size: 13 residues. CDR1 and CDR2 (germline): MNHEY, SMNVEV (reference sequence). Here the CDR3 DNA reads TGTGCCAGCAGTCCCCCAGGGGATCAGCCCCAGCATTTT. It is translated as CASSPPGDQPQHF.

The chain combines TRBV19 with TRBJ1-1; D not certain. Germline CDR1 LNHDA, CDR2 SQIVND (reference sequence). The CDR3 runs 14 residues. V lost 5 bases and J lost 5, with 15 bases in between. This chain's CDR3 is CASSFRPIGTEAFF. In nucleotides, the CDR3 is TGTGCCAGTAGTTTTAGACCGATCGGGACTGAAGCTTTCTTT.

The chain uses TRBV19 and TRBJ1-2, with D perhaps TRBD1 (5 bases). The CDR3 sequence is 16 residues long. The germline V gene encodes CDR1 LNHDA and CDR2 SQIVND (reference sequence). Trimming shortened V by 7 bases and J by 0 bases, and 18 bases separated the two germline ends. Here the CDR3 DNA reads TGTGCCAGTATTCGGAACACGCGACAGACTAACTATGGCTACACCTTC. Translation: CASIRNTRQTNYGYTF.

CDR3 sequence (DNA): TGTGCCAGCAGCCTTTACAGGAGTAATAACTATGGCTACACCTTC. It is translated as CASSLYRSNNYGYTF. V usage is TRBV7-6 and J usage is TRBJ1-2; TRBD1 might be the D (5 bases). V gave up 5 bases and J gave up 1 base, with 14 bases separating them. Per the germline V gene, CDR1 is SGHVS and CDR2 is FNYEAQ. This CDR3 spans 15 amino acids. Combining the CDR3 with reference TRBV7-6 and TRBJ1-2 gives the whole variable domain GAGVSQSPRYKVTKRGQDVALRCDPISGHVSLYWYRQALGQGPEFLTYFNYEAQQDKSGLPNDRFSAERPEGSISTLTIQRTEQRDSAMYRCASSLYRSNNYGYTFGSGTRLTVV.

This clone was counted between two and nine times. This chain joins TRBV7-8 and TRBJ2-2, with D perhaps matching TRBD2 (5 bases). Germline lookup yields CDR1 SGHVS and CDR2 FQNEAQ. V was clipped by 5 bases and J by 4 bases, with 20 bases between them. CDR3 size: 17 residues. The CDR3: CASSRTLLGRGTGELFF. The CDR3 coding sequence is TGTGCCAGCAGCCGAACATTACTAGGACGCGGCACCGGGGAGCTGTTTTTT. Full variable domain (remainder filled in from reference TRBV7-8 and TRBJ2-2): GAGVSQSPRYKVAKRGQDVALRCDPISGHVSLFWYQQALGQGPEFLTYFQNEAQLDKSGLPSDRFFAERPEGSVSTLKIQRTQQEDSAVYLCASSRTLLGRGTGELFFGEGSRLTVL.

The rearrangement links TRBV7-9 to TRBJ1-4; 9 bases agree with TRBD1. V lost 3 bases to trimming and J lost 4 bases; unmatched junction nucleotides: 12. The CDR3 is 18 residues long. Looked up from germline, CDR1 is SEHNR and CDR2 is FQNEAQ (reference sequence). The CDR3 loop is CASSFPRQGEKFNEKLFF. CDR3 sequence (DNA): TGTGCCAGCAGCTTCCCGCGACAGGGGGAAAAATTTAATGAAAAACTGTTTTTT.

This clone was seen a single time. This CDR3 is CASRARSTGFF. The CDR3 DNA follows: TGTGCCAGCAGGGCCCGATCCACGGGGTTCTTC. This sequence joins TRBV2 and TRBJ2-1, with D unresolved. Germline CDR1 and CDR2: SNHLY and FYNNEI. The CDR3 is 11 amino acids. Trimming took off 6 bases at V and 15 bases at J, with 15 bases between the two ends.

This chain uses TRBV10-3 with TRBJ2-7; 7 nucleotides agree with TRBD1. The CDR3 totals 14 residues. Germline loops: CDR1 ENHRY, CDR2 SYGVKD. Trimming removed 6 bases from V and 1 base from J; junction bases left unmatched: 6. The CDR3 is CAIRGQSYSYEQYF. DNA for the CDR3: TGTGCCATCAGGGGACAGTCCTATTCCTACGAGCAGTACTTC.

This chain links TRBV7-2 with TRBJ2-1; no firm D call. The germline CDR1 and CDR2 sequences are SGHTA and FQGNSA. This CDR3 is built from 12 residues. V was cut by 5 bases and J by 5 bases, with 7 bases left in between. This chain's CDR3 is CASSRLDNEQFF. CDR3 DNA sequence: TGTGCCAGCAGCCGACTCGACAATGAGCAGTTCTTC.

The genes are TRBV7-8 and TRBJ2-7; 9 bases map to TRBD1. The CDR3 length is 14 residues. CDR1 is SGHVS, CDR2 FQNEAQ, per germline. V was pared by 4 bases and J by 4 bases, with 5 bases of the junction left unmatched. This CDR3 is CASSSTGQGYEQYF. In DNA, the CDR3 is TGTGCCAGCAGCTCTACAGGACAGGGGTACGAGCAGTACTTC.

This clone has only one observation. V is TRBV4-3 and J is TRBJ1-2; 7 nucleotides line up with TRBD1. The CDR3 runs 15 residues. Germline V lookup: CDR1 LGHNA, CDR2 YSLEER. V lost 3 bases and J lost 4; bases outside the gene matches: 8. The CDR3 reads CASSHTDRDGYGYTF. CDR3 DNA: TGCGCCAGCAGCCACACAGACAGGGACGGCTATGGCTACACCTTC.

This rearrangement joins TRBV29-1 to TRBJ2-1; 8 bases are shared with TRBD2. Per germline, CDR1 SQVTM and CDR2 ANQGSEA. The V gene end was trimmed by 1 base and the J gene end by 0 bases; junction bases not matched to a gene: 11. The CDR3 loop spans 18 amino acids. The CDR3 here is CSVEATKGTSGSYNEQFF. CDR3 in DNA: TGCAGCGTTGAAGCCACTAAAGGAACTAGCGGCTCCTACAATGAGCAGTTCTTC.

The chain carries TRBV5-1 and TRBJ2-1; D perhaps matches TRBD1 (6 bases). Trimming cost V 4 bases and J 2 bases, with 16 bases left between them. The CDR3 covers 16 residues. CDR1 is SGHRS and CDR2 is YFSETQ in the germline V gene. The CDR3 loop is CASSRPEQGAYNEQFF. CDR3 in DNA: TGCGCCAGCAGCCGGCCGGAACAGGGAGCCTACAATGAGCAGTTCTTC.

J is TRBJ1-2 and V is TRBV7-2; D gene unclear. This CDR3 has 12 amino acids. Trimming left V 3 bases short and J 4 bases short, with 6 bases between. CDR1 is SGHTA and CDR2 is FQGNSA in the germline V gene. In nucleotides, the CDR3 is TGTGCCAGCAGCTTCCCAGGCTATGGCTACACCTTC. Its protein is CASSFPGYGYTF.

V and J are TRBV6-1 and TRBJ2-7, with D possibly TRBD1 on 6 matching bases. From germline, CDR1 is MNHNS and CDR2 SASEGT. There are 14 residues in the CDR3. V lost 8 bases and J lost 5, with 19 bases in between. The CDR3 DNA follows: TGTGCCAGCCGCAGTTCTTACAGGGTTGACGAGCAGTACTTC. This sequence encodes CASRSSYRVDEQYF.

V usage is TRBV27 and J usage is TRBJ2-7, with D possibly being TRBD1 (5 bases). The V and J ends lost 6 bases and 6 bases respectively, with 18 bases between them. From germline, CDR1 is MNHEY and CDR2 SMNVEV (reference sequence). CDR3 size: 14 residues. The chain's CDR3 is CASRRQPREGEQYF. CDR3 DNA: TGTGCCAGCAGGCGACAGCCCCGTGAAGGCGAGCAGTACTTC.

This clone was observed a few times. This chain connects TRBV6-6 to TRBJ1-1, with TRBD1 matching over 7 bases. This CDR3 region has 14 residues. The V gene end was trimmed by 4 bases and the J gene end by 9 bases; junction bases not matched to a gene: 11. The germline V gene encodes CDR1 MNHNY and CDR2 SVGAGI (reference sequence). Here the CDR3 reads CASSSQSGQVKAFF. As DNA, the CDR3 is TGTGCCAGCAGTTCGCAATCAGGACAGGTGAAAGCTTTCTTT.

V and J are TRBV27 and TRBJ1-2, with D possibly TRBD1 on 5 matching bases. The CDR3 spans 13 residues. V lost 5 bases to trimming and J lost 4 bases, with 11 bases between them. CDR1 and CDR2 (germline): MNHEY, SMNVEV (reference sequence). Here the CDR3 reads CASSALGAYGYTF. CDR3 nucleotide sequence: TGTGCCAGCAGTGCCCTAGGGGCCTATGGCTACACCTTC.

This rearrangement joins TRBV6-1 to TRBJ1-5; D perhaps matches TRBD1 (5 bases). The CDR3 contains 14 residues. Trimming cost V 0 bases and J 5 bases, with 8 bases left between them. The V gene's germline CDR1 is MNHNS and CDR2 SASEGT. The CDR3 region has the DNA TGTGCCAGCAGTGAAGCAGGAGGGGATCAGCCCCAGCATTTT. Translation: CASSEAGGDQPQHF.

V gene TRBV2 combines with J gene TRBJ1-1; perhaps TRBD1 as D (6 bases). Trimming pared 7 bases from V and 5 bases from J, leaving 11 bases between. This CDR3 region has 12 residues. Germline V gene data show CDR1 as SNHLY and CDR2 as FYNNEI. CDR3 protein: CASTEGVTEAFF. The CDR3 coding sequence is TGTGCCAGCACCGAGGGGGTAACTGAAGCTTTCTTT.

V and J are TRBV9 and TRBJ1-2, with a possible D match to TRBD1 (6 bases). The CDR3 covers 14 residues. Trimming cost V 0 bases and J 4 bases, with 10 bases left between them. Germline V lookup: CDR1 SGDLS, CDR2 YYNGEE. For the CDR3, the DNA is TGTGCCAGCAGCGTAGCAGGGGAGGGCTATGGCTACACCTTC. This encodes CASSVAGEGYGYTF.

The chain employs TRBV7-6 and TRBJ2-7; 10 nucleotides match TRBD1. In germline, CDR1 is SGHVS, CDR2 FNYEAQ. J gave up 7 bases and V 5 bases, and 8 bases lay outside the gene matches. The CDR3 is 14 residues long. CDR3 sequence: CASSPGQGYEEQYF. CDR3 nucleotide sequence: TGTGCCAGCAGCCCGGGACAGGGGTATGAAGAGCAGTACTTC.

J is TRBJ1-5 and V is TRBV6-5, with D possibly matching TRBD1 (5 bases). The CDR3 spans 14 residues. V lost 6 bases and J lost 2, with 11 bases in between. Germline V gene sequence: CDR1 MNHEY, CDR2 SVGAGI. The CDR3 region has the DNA TGTGCCAGCAGCCGGGTCAGGGGCAATCAGCCCCAGCATTTT. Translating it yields CASSRVRGNQPQHF.

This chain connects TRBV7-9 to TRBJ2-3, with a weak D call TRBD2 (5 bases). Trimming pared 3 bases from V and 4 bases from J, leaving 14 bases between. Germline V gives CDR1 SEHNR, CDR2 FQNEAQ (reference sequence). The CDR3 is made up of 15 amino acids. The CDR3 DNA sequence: TGTGCCAGCAGCTTGGGCCCTAGCCCAGCAGATACGCAGTATTTT. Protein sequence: CASSLGPSPADTQYF.

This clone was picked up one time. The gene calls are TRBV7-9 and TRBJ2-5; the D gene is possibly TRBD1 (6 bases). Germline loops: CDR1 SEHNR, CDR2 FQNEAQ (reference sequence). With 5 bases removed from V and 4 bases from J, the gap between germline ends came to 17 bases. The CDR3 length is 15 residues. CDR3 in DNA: TGTGCCAGCAGCCCCAGGGTAGGGGGTGGAGAGACCCAGTACTTC. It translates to CASSPRVGGGETQYF.